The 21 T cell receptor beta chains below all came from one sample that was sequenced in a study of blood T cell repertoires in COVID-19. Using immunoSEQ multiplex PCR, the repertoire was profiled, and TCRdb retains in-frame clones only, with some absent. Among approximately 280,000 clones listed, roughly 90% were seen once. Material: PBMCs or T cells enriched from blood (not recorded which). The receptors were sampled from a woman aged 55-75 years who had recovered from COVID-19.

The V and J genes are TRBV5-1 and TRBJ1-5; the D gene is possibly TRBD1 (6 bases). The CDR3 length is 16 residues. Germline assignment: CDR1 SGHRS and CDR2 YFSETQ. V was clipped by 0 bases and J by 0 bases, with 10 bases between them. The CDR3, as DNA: TGCGCCAGCAGCTTGGGGACAGTACATAGCAATCAGCCCCAGCATTTT. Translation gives CASSLGTVHSNQPQHF.

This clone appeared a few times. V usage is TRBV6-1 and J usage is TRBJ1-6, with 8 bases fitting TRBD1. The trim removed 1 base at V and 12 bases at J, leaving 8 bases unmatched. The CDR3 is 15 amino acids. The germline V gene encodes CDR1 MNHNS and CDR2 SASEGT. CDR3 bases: TGTGCCAGCAGTGAAGGTCCGACAGGGGCAGGACCCCTCCACTTT. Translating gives CASSEGPTGAGPLHF.

The CDR3 here is CASTPGTGVVSPLHF. The CDR3 DNA is TGTGCCAGTACCCCCGGGACAGGGGTGGTATCACCCCTCCACTTT. The chain has TRBV19 and TRBJ1-6; 10 nucleotides align to TRBD1. Trimming at V came to 7 bases and at J to 10 bases, leaving 10 bases not matched to a gene. Germline V lookup: CDR1 LNHDA, CDR2 SQIVND (reference sequence). The CDR3 totals 15 residues.

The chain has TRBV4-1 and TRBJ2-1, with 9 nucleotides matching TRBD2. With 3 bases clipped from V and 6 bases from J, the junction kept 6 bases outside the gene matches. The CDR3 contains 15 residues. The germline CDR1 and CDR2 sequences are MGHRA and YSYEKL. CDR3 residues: CASSQLAGAPNEQFF. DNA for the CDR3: TGCGCCAGCAGCCAGTTAGCGGGGGCCCCCAATGAGCAGTTCTTC.

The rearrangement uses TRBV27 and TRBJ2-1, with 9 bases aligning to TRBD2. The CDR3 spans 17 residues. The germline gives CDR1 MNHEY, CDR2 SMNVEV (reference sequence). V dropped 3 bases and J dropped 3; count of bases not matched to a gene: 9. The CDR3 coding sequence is TGTGCCAGCAGTTTGGCTAGCGGGAACCTCCTCTACAATGAGCAGTTCTTC. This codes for CASSLASGNLLYNEQFF.

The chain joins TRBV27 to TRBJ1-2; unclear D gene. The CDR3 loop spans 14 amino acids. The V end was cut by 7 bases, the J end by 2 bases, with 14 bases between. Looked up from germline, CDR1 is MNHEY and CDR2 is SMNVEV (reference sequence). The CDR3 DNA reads TGTGCCAGCACCACGTGGGGAGGGAACTATGGCTACACCTTC. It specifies CASTTWGGNYGYTF.

CDR3 bases: TGTGCCATCAGTGAGTCGACGGCTAGCGGGAGCCGGGATGAGCAGTTCTTC. Its protein is CAISESTASGSRDEQFF. This chain uses TRBV10-3 with TRBJ2-1, with 10 bases that match TRBD2. The CDR3 runs 17 residues. Germline values: CDR1 ENHRY, CDR2 SYGVKD. V shed 0 bases, J shed 8 bases, and the junction held 10 bases outside the gene matches.

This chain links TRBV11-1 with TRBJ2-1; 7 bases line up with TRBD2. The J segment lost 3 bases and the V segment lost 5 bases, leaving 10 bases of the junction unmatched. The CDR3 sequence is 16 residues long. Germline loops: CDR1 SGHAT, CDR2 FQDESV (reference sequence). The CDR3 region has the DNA TGTGCCAGCAGCCCGACGATGGGAGGGGTCTACAATGAGCAGTTCTTC. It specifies CASSPTMGGVYNEQFF. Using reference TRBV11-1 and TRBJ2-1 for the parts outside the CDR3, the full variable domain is EAEVAQSPRYKITEKSQAVAFWCDPISGHATLYWYRQILGQGPELLVQFQDESVVDDSQLPKDRFSAERLKGVDSTLKIQPAELGDSAMYLCASSPTMGGVYNEQFFGPGTRLTVL.

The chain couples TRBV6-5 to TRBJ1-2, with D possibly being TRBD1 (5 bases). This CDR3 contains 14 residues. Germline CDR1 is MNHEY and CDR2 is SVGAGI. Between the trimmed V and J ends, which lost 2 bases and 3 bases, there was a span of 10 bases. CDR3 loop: CASSYVGADYGYTF. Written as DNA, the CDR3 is TGTGCCAGCAGTTACGTAGGGGCGGACTATGGCTACACCTTC.

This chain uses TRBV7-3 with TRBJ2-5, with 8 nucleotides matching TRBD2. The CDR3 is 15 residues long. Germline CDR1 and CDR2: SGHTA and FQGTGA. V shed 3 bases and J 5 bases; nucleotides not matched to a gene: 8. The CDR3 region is CASSLDAGGGETQYF. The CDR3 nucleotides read TGTGCCAGCAGCTTGGACGCGGGAGGCGGTGAGACCCAGTACTTC.

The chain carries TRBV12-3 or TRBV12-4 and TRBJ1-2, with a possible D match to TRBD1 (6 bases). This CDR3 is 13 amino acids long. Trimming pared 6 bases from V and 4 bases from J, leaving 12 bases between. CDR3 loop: CASRVGAGYGYTF. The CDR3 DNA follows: TGTGCCAGCAGAGTGGGGGCAGGCTATGGCTACACCTTC.

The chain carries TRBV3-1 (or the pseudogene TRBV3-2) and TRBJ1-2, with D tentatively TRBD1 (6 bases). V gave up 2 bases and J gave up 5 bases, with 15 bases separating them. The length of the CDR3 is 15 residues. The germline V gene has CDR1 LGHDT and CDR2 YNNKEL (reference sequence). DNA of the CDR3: TGTGCCAGCAGCCAATCTCTGGGGGCGGATTATGGCTACACCTTC. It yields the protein CASSQSLGADYGYTF.

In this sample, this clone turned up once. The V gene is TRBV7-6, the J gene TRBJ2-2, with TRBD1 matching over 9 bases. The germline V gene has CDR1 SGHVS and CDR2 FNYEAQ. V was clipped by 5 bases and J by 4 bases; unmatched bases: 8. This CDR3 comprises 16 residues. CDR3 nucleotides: TGTGCCAGCAGCAAAGGACAGGGGTCCCCCACCGGGGAGCTGTTTTTT. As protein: CASSKGQGSPTGELFF.

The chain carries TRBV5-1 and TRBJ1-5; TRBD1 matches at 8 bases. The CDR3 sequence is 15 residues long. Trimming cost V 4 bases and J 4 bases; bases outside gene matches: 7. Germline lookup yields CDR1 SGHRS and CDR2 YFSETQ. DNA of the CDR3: TGCGCCAGCAGCGTGACAGGGGAACGAAATCAGCCCCAGCATTTT. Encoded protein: CASSVTGERNQPQHF.

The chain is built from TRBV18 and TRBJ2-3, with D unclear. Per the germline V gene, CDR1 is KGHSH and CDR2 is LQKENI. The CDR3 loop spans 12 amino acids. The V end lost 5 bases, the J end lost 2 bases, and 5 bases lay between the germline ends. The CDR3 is CASSTYTDTQYF. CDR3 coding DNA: TGTGCCAGCTCAACATACACAGATACGCAGTATTTT.

CDR3 residues: CASSHPSSGSINEQFF. Written as DNA, the CDR3 is TGTGCCAGCAGCCACCCCAGTAGCGGGAGTATTAATGAGCAGTTCTTC. The J gene is TRBJ2-1, the V gene TRBV3-1 (or the pseudogene TRBV3-2), with 9 bases aligning to TRBD2. In germline, CDR1 is LGHDT, CDR2 YNNKEL (reference sequence). The V segment lost 3 bases and the J segment 7 bases; nucleotides outside the gene matches: 10. The length of the CDR3 is 16 residues.

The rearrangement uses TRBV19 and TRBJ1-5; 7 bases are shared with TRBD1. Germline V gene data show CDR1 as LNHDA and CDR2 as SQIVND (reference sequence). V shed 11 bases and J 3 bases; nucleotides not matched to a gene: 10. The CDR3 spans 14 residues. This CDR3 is CASARGLDNQPQHF. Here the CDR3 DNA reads TGTGCCTCTGCTAGGGGGCTGGACAATCAGCCCCAGCATTTT. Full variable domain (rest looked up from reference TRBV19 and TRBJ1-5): DGGITQSPKYLFRKEGQNVTLSCEQNLNHDAMYWYRQDPGQGLRLIYYSQIVNDFQKGDIAEGYSVSREKKESFPLTVTSAQKNPTAFYLCASARGLDNQPQHFGDGTRLSIL.

Here the CDR3 DNA reads TGTGCCAGCTCACCGGGGAGTCTCGAAGGCTACACCTTC. This encodes CASSPGSLEGYTF. The rearrangement joins TRBV18 to TRBJ1-2; D is ambiguous. The CDR3 spans 13 residues. Germline-derived CDR1 and CDR2 are KGHSH and LQKENI. Trimming cost V 3 bases and J 8 bases, with 13 bases left between them.

This chain's CDR3 is CASSLRPGETQYF. The CDR3, as DNA: TGTGCCAGCAGCTTAAGACCGGGAGAGACCCAGTACTTC. The chain carries TRBV7-3 and TRBJ2-5; no firm D call. Trimming removed 1 base at V and 4 bases at J, with 7 bases between. Germline loops: CDR1 SGHTA, CDR2 FQGTGA. CDR3 length equals 13 residues. The whole variable domain, filled in from reference TRBV7-3 and TRBJ2-5, reads GAGVSQTPSNKVTEKGKYVELRCDPISGHTALYWYRQSLGQGPEFLIYFQGTGAADDSGLPNDRFFAVRPEGSVSTLKIQRTERGDSAVYLCASSLRPGETQYFGPGTRLLVL.

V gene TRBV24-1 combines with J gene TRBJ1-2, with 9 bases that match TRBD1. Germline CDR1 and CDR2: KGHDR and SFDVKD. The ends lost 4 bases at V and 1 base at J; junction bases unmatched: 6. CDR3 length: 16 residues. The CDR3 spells CATSDQRQGVNYGYTF. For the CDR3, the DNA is TGTGCCACCAGTGACCAACGACAGGGGGTTAACTATGGCTACACCTTC.

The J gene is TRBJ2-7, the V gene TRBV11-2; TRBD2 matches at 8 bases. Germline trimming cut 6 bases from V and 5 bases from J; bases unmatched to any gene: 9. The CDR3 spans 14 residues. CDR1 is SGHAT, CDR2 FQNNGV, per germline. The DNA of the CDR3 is TGTGCCAGCAGTCAAACGGGACTAGTCAACGAGCAGTACTTC. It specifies CASSQTGLVNEQYF.